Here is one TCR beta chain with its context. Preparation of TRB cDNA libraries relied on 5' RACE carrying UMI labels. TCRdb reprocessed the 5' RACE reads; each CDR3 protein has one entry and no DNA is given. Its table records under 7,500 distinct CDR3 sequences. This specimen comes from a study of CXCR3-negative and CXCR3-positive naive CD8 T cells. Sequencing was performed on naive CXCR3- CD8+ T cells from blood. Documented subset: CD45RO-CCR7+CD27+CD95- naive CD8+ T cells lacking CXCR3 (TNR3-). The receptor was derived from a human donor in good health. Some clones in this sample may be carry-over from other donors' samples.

The CDR3 sequence: CATSRERDEQYF. V gene TRBV15 combines with J gene TRBJ2-7; TCRdb picks TRBD2, but there is no DNA to check that call. The CDR3 loop spans 12 amino acids. Germline V gene data show CDR1 as LNHNV and CDR2 as YYDKDF (reference sequence). Filled out from reference TRBV15 and TRBJ2-7, the complete variable domain reads DAMVIQNPRYQVTQFGKPVTLSCSQTLNHNVMYWYQQKSSQAPKLLFHYYDKDFNNEADTPDNFQSRRPNTSFCFLDIRSPGLGDTAMYLCATSRERDEQYFGPGTRLTVT.